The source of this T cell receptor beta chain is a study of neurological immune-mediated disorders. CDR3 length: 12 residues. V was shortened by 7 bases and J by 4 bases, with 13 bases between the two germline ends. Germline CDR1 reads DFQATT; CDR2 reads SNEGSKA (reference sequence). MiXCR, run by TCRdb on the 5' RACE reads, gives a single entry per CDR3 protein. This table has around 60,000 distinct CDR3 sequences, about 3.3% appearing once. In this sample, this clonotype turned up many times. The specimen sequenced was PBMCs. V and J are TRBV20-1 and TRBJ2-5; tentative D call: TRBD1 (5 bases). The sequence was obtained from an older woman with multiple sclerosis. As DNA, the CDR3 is TGCAGTGGACGGCAGGGTGGAGAGACCCAGTACTTC. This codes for CSGRQGGETQYF.